One T cell receptor beta chain is described in this entry. The antigen remains undetermined. These data belong to a study of cytomegalovirus exposure and HLA in healthy donors. Study-wide results and caveats: In a later analysis, across HLA loci, associated TCR counts were highest for DRB1, lowest for HLA-C. A later analysis found common viral pathogens apparently linked to several of the most significant clusters.

There are 16 residues in the CDR3. From germline, CDR1 is MRHNA and CDR2 SNTAGT. V trimming: 1 base; J trimming: 6 bases; junction bases outside the gene matches: 9. Amplification used 60 Vbeta primers and 13 Jbeta primers. TCRdb keeps only in-frame clones here, not all; method: immunoSEQ multiplex PCR. The table records some 140,000 clones, approximately 70% of them present only once. The sequenced sample was PBMCs. This clonotype was obtained from a middle-aged woman in good health and CMV-seronegative. The chain has TRBV6-4 and TRBJ2-1; TRBD2 matches at 7 bases. The CDR3 DNA sequence: TGTGCCAGCAGTGACTTGGGGAGCGGGGATGGCAATGAGCAGTTCTTC. Translated, it gives CASSDLGSGDGNEQFF.